Below, one T cell receptor (beta chain) is given with its context. This entry is derived from a study of blood T cell repertoires in COVID-19. Study-wide context: The origin of the acute and convalescent COVID-19 samples was the United States, Italy and Spain. T cells, B-cell-depleted T cells, or PBMCs provided the cDNA or gDNA that served as material.

Per the study methods: Amplification of reference gene primers was used by the study to estimate nucleated cell counts. Generated by immunoSEQ multiplex PCR, the TCRdb table keeps only in-frame clones and is missing some. That table is the source of V, J and clone size, and D and trimming were worked out from the DNA. The table has about 69,000 clones, 79% seen once. V gave up 5 bases and J gave up 6 bases, with 20 bases separating them. The germline CDR1 and CDR2 sequences are SGHAT and FQNNGV. There are 15 residues in the CDR3. The clonotype comes from a human donor in a cohort sampled during active COVID-19. The chain carries TRBV11-2 and TRBJ2-7, with D possibly TRBD1 on 5 matching bases. Material: peripheral blood. This CDR3 is CASSRLERTLSEQYF. The CDR3 DNA reads TGTGCCAGCAGCCGTCTAGAGAGGACACTCAGCGAGCAGTACTTC.